Shown below are 22 T cell receptor beta chains from a single sample sequenced in a study of shared clonotypes between healthy human individuals. Produced via immunoSEQ multiplex PCR; TCRdb's table is partial and in-frame only. The sample records around 720,000 clones, 55% to 85% being singletons. The sample consisted of memory CD4+ T cells sorted from blood. The subset is: CD45RA-negative fraction. These receptors originate from a woman in her twenties or thirties in good health.

V usage is TRBV2 and J usage is TRBJ2-6, with 7 positions matching TRBD1. Germline lookup yields CDR1 SNHLY and CDR2 FYNNEI. After removal of 5 bases from V and 4 bases from J, the junction contained 8 bases not matched to a gene. This CDR3 contains 16 residues. CDR3 region: CASSFHRGGGANVLTF. The CDR3, as DNA: TGTGCCAGCAGTTTCCACAGGGGTGGCGGGGCCAACGTCCTGACTTTC. Full variable domain (outside the CDR3, taken from reference TRBV2 and TRBJ2-6): EPEVTQTPSHQVTQMGQEVILRCVPISNHLYFYWYRQILGQKVEFLVSFYNNEISEKSEIFDDQFSVERPDGSNFTLKIRSTKLEDSAMYFCASSFHRGGGANVLTFGAGSRLTVL.

The gene calls are TRBV7-2 and TRBJ2-4; perhaps TRBD1 as D (5 bases). Germline lookup yields CDR1 SGHTA and CDR2 FQGNSA. Trimming took 2 bases from V and 3 from J, leaving 11 bases between them. This CDR3 comprises 15 residues. Here the CDR3 DNA reads TGTGCCAGCAGCTTATCAGGGATCGTCAAAAACATTCAGTACTTC. Translated: CASSLSGIVKNIQYF.

This clone was seen a few times. CDR3 nucleotides: TGTGCCAGCAGCATAGGCGGCAGGGTGGACACTGAAGCTTTCTTT. Amino acid sequence: CASSIGGRVDTEAFF. The chain has TRBV28 and TRBJ1-1; D may be TRBD1 (5 bases). The CDR3 is made up of 15 amino acids. V dropped 6 bases and J dropped 3 bases, with 17 bases sitting between them. Germline loops: CDR1 MDHEN, CDR2 SYDVKM. Based on the CDR3 plus reference TRBV28 and TRBJ1-1, the full variable domain is DVKVTQSSRYLVKRTGEKVFLECVQDMDHENMFWYRQDPGLGLRLIYFSYDVKMKEKGDIPEGYSVSREKKERFSLILESASTNQTSMYLCASSIGGRVDTEAFFGQGTRLTVV.

The V call is TRBV5-4, the J call TRBJ1-5; D remains unclear. Looked up from germline, CDR1 is SGHNT and CDR2 is YYREEE (reference sequence). The V gene lost 3 bases and the J gene lost 4 bases, with 5 bases spanning the gap. This CDR3 region has 12 residues. In DNA form, the CDR3 reads TGTGCCAGCAGCTCCCCTAATCAGCCCCAGCATTTT. It is translated as CASSSPNQPQHF. Variable domain in full (rest from reference TRBV5-4 and TRBJ1-5): ETGVTQSPTHLIKTRGQQVTLRCSSQSGHNTVSWYQQALGQGPQFIFQYYREEENGRGNFPPRFSGLQFPNYSSELNVNALELDDSALYLCASSSPNQPQHFGDGTRLSIL.

Comments on this clone: Other DNA sequences in the same sample also yield this CDR3. This chain links TRBV4-2 with TRBJ1-5; D is undetermined. Germline values: CDR1 LGHNA, CDR2 YNFKEQ. There are 16 residues in the CDR3. V was trimmed by 1 base and J by 0 bases, leaving 10 bases between them. This chain's CDR3 is CASSQVRDYSNQPQHF. The CDR3 DNA follows: TGTGCCAGCAGCCAAGTCCGAGACTATAGCAATCAGCCCCAGCATTTT.

This chain joins TRBV5-1 and TRBJ2-5; D could derive from TRBD1 or TRBD2 (5 bases each). The CDR3 is 14 residues long. Germline CDR1 and CDR2: SGHRS and YFSETQ. Between the trimmed V and J ends, which lost 5 bases and 5 bases, there was a span of 16 bases. CDR3 sequence reads: CASSSRSGAETQYF. DNA for the CDR3: TGCGCCAGCAGTTCTAGATCCGGGGCGGAGACCCAGTACTTC.

V gene TRBV27 combines with J gene TRBJ1-1; the match to TRBD1 covers 8 bases. There are 14 residues in the CDR3. CDR1 and CDR2 (germline): MNHEY, SMNVEV (reference sequence). V trimming: 6 bases; J trimming: 1 base; junction bases outside the gene matches: 4. CDR3 DNA: TGTGCCAGCAGCCGACAGGGGAGGAACACTGAAGCTTTCTTT. Protein sequence: CASSRQGRNTEAFF.

This clone was detected a few times. The chain couples TRBV6-6 to TRBJ1-5; 7 bases line up with TRBD1. Trimming cost V 6 bases and J 3 bases; bases outside gene matches: 8. Germline CDR1 is MNHNY and CDR2 is SVGAGI (reference sequence). CDR3 length: 15 amino acids. The CDR3 sequence is CASSTRDSNNQPQHF. The CDR3 DNA follows: TGTGCCAGCAGCACCCGGGACAGTAACAATCAGCCCCAGCATTTT.

CDR3 nucleotides: TGTGCCAGCAGCCAAGATATCAAGAGTAATGAAAAACTGTTTTTT. This translates into CASSQDIKSNEKLFF. The rearrangement joins TRBV4-2 to TRBJ1-4; D remains ambiguous. V was cut by 0 bases and J by 4 bases, with 9 bases left in between. The V gene's germline CDR1 is LGHNA and CDR2 YNFKEQ. The CDR3 is 15 amino acids.

This chain uses TRBV2 with TRBJ2-3; TRBD2 agrees at 15 bases. The CDR3 covers 16 residues. V dropped 6 bases and J dropped 5; count of bases not matched to a gene: 6. Germline-derived CDR1 and CDR2 are SNHLY and FYNNEI. CDR3 sequence (DNA): TGTGCCAGCAGATTGGGACTAGCGGGGGGTAAAGATACGCAGTATTTT. Its protein is CASRLGLAGGKDTQYF. The full variable domain, completed using reference TRBV2 and TRBJ2-3, is EPEVTQTPSHQVTQMGQEVILRCVPISNHLYFYWYRQILGQKVEFLVSFYNNEISEKSEIFDDQFSVERPDGSNFTLKIRSTKLEDSAMYFCASRLGLAGGKDTQYFGPGTRLTVL.

The chain employs TRBV2 and TRBJ2-3; TRBD2 matches at 8 bases. CDR1 is SNHLY, CDR2 FYNNEI, per germline. The CDR3 runs 14 residues. V was clipped by 6 bases and J by 5 bases; unmatched bases: 7. CDR3 sequence reads: CASRGGLAVDTQYF. The DNA of the CDR3 is TGTGCCAGCAGGGGAGGACTAGCCGTAGATACGCAGTATTTT.

The rearrangement links TRBV14 to TRBJ2-7; D call uncertain. The CDR3 contains 12 residues. Deletions cut 3 bases from V and 6 bases from J, with 9 bases between. From germline, CDR1 is SGHDN and CDR2 FVKESK. The CDR3 here is CASSHRPSEQYF. CDR3 nucleotide sequence: TGTGCCAGCAGCCACCGACCCAGCGAGCAGTACTTC.

V and J are TRBV29-1 and TRBJ2-3; 9 bases align to TRBD2. The V segment lost 6 bases and the J segment 4 bases; nucleotides outside the gene matches: 14. Germline-derived CDR1 and CDR2 are SQVTM and ANQGSEA. The CDR3 has 16 residues. CDR3 DNA: TGCAGCGTGGGCCGGGGTAGCGGGAGATTGTCAGATACGCAGTATTTT. This translates into CSVGRGSGRLSDTQYF.

The chain couples TRBV5-1 to TRBJ2-5; 8 nucleotides match TRBD2. The germline V gene encodes CDR1 SGHRS and CDR2 YFSETQ. V was clipped by 4 bases and J by 1 base; unmatched bases: 6. The CDR3 length is 15 residues. The CDR3 is CASSRIAGLQETQYF. In DNA, the CDR3 is TGCGCCAGCAGCCGCATAGCGGGACTCCAAGAGACCCAGTACTTC.

The chain couples TRBV7-8 to TRBJ2-4; 9 bases map to TRBD2. J lost 1 base, V lost 5 bases, and 9 bases had no gene match. The germline V gene has CDR1 SGHVS and CDR2 FQNEAQ. The CDR3 is 17 amino acids. CDR3 sequence: CASSPLTSGMAKNIQYF. The CDR3, as DNA: TGTGCCAGCAGCCCCCTGACTAGCGGAATGGCCAAAAACATTCAGTACTTC.

The chain has TRBV1 and TRBJ2-1; TRBD2, the table's D call, lacks a check against the DNA. TRBV1 is classified as a pseudogene. The CDR3 length is 15 residues. The CDR3 DNA follows: TGCACCAGCAGCCAAGTGCGGGAGGATAACAATGAGCAGTTCTTC. The encoded protein is CTSSQVREDNNEQFF.

This clone was counted ten times or more. The chain links TRBV5-1 to TRBJ2-5; 7 bases fit TRBD1. The end of the DNA is better explained by TRBJ2-7, so the J call may be wrong. The germline CDR1 and CDR2 sequences are SGHRS and YFSETQ. This CDR3 is 15 amino acids long. The CDR3 region has the DNA TGCGCCAGCAGCTTGGCAGGGACAGAAGCCTACGAGCAGTACTTC. Its translation: CASSLAGTEAYEQYF.

The chain couples TRBV6-5 to TRBJ2-7, with D uncertain. V was pared by 6 bases and J by 5 bases, with 14 bases between. The germline gives CDR1 MNHEY, CDR2 SVGAGI. The CDR3 loop spans 13 amino acids. The CDR3 reads CASSPTTWDEQYF. Written as DNA, the CDR3 is TGTGCCAGCAGCCCAACCACCTGGGACGAGCAGTACTTC.

V usage is TRBV6-1 and J usage is TRBJ2-7; TRBD1 aligns across 8 bases. Trimming at V came to 6 bases and at J to 5 bases, leaving 9 bases not matched to a gene. CDR1 is MNHNS, CDR2 SASEGT, per germline. The CDR3 contains 14 residues. DNA for the CDR3: TGTGCCAGCAGAACCGGGACAGGACTCAACGAGCAGTACTTC. Its translation is CASRTGTGLNEQYF.

This chain joins TRBV2 and TRBJ1-5; D remains unclear. Germline V lookup: CDR1 SNHLY, CDR2 FYNNEI. V shed 6 bases and J shed 3 bases, with 9 bases lying between them. This CDR3 has 13 amino acids. The CDR3 loop reads CASRPQVNQPQHF. In nucleotides, the CDR3 is TGTGCCAGCAGGCCTCAGGTCAATCAGCCCCAGCATTTT.

The rearrangement links TRBV19 to TRBJ2-1, with D possibly being TRBD2 (5 bases). Germline CDR1 reads LNHDA; CDR2 reads SQIVND (reference sequence). CDR3 size: 16 residues. With 10 bases removed from V and 9 bases from J, the gap between germline ends came to 28 bases. CDR3 sequence (DNA): TGTGCCACTTCCCACGGGGAGTCTCAAGCTATTACTGAGCAGTTCTTC. Protein sequence: CATSHGESQAITEQFF.

This chain connects TRBV19 to TRBJ2-1, with 9 bases that match TRBD1. The CDR3 length is 14 residues. The V and J ends lost 10 bases and 2 bases, in that order; junction bases with no gene match: 6. The germline gives CDR1 LNHDA, CDR2 SQIVND (reference sequence). CDR3 sequence: CATSRDRAYNEQFF. The CDR3 DNA is TGTGCCACTAGCCGGGACAGGGCCTACAATGAGCAGTTCTTC.